The 3 T cell receptor beta chains below all came from one sample that was sequenced in a study of identical twins. TCRdb independently ran MiXCR on the 5' RACE reads; one entry per CDR3 protein. The sample has under 800,000 distinct CDR3 sequences, about 20% seen once. A further study also used this sample, focusing on T cells expressing NK-cell markers.

Sequenced material: PBMCs. These receptors came from a woman between 18 and 29 years old in good health.

The rearrangement links TRBV20-1 to TRBJ2-7; D may be TRBD2 (7 bases). This CDR3 is built from 16 residues. V was cut by 6 bases and J by 6 bases, with 27 bases left in between. CDR1 and CDR2 (germline): DFQATT, SNEGSKA (reference sequence). The CDR3 DNA sequence: TGCAGTGCGGGGGGGCGCGTCGGGAGGCCCCCCGGCGAGCAGTACTTC. Translation: CSAGGRVGRPPGEQYF.

This clonotype was counted many times. The V and J genes are TRBV6-5 and TRBJ1-1; D is undetermined. The CDR3 covers 15 residues. Germline V gene sequence: CDR1 MNHEY, CDR2 SVGAGI. Trimming left V 0 bases short and J 0 bases short, with 8 bases between. CDR3 in DNA: TGTGCCAGCAGTTACTCTGGGATTATGAACACTGAAGCTTTCTTT. Amino acids: CASSYSGIMNTEAFF.

This chain links TRBV6-5 with TRBJ1-1; D not resolved. This CDR3 comprises 13 residues. Looked up from germline, CDR1 is MNHEY and CDR2 is SVGAGI. Trimming shortened V by 0 bases and J by 8 bases, and 10 bases separated the two germline ends. CDR3 sequence (DNA): TGTGCCAGCAGTTACTCGTACGGCGCCGAAGCTTTCTTT. The encoded protein is CASSYSYGAEAFF.